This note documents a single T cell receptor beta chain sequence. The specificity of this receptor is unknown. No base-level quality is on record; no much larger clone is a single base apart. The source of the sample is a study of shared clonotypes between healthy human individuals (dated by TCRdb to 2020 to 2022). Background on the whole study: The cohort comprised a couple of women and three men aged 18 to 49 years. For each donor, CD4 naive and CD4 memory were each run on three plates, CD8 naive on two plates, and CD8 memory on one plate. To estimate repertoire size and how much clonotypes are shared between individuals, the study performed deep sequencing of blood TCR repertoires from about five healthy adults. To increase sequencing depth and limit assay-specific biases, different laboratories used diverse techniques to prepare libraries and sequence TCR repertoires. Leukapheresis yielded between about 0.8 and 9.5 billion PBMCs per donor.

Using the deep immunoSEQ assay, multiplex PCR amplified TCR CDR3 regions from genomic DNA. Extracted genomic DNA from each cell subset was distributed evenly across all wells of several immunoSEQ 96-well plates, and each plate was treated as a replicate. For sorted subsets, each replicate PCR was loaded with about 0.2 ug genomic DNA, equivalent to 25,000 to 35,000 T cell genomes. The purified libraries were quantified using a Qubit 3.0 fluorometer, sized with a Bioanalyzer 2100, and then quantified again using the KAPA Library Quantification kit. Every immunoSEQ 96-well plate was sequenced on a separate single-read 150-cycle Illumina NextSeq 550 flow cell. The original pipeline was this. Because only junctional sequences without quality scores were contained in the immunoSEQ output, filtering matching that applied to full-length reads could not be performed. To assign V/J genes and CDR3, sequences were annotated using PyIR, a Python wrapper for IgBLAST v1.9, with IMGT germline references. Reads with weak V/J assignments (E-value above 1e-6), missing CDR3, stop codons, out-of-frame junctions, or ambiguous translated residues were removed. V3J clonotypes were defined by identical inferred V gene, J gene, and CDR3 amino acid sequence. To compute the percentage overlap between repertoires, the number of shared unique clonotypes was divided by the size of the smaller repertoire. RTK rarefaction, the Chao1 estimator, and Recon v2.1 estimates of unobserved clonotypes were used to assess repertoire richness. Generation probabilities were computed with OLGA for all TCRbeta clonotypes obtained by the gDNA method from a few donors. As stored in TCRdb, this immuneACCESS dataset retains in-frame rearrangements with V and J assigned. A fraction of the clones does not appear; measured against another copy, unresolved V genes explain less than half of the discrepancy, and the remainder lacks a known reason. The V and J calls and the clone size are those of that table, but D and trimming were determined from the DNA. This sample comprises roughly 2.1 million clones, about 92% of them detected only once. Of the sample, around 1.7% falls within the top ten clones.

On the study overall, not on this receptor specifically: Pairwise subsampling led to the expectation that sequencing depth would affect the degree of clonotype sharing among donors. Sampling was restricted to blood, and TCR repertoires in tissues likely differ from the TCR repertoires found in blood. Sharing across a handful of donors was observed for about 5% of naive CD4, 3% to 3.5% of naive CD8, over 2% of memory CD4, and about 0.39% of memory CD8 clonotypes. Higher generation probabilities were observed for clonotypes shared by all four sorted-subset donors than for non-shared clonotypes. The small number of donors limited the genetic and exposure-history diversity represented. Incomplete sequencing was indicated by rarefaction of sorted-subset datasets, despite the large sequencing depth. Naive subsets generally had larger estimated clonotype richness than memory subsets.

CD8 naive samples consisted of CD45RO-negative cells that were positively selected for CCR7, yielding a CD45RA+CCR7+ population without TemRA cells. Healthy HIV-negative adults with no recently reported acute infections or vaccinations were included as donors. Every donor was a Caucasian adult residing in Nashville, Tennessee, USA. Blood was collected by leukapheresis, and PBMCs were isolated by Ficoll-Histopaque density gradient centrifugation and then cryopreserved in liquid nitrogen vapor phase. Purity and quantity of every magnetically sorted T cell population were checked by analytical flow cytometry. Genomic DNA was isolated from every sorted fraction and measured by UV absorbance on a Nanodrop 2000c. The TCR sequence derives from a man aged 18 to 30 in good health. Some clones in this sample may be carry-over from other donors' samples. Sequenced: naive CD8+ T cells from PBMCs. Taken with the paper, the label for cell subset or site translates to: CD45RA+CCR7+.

For the CDR3, the sequence is CASSQGGRTDTQYF. The DNA sequence follows: TGTGCCAGCAGCCAAGGTGGTCGCACAGATACGCAGTATTTT. The sequence links TRBV4-2 to TRBJ2-3, with the D gene not clear enough to name. Based on the germline V gene, the CDR1 and CDR2 sequences are LGHNA and YNFKEQ. Measured from the cysteine to the phenylalanine, the CDR3 is 14 residues long. CDR3 DNA is the only sequence kept; it has 42 bases, read in frame from the first base. The V end loses 1 base and the J end loses 1 base, and a stretch of 6 bases separates them.